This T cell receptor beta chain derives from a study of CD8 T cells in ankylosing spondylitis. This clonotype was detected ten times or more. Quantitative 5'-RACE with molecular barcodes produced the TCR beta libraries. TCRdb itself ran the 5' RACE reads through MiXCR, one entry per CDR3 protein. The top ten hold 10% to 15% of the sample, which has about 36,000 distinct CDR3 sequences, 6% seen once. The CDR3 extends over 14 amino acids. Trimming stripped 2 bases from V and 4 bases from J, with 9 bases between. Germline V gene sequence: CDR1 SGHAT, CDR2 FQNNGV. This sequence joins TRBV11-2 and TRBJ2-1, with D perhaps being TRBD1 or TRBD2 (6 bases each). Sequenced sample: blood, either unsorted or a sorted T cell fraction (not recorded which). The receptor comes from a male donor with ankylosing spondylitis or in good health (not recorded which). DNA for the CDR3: TGTGCCAGCAGCTTACAGGGGACTTACAATGAGCAGTTCTTC. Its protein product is CASSLQGTYNEQFF.